This T cell receptor (beta chain) was documented in a study of identical twins' blood T cells. Only a few counts were recorded for this clonotype. Germline V CDR1 and CDR2: SQVTM, ANQGSEA. CDR3 length: 10 amino acids. The ends were cut back, 7 bases at V and 8 bases at J, with 9 bases in the middle. Both ends of each TCR cDNA library bore sample-specific barcodes. Per the authors' pipeline: Per-library CDR3 reads ranged about 2 to 3.6 million; clonotypes, ~100,000 to ~550,000. TCRdb re-analysed the 5' RACE reads in MiXCR, keeping a single row per CDR3 protein. In this record, the V and J calls reflect TCRdb's handling and not the investigators' own analysis. The top ten clones hold approximately 6.6% of a sample with 350,000 to 400,000 distinct CDR3 sequences, roughly 28% of them seen once. Three pairs of healthy female monozygous twins were the donors.

The receptor's source is a woman between 18 and 50 years old in good health. The chain carries TRBV29-1 and TRBJ2-1, with D maybe TRBD2 (6 bases). Input material: PBMCs. The CDR3 is CSGRVDEQFF. CDR3 DNA: TGCAGCGGGAGGGTTGATGAGCAGTTCTTC.